Sequencing of this T cell receptor beta chain was carried out in a study of T-cell reconstitution after alpha-beta-depleted transplantation in children. Germline values: CDR1 DFQATT, CDR2 SNEGSKA (reference sequence). Trimming at V came to 7 bases and at J to 0 bases, leaving 3 bases not matched to a gene. The CDR3 has 12 residues. As for this clonotype: The antigen is not known.

Unique molecular identifiers were incorporated during preparation of the TCRbeta library. TCRdb called the PCR reads again in MiXCR, with one record for every CDR3 protein. The data show about 870,000 distinct CDR3 sequences, with approximately 15% seen just once and approximately 5% held by the top ten. Whole-study findings and limits: Surviving thymic progenitors and recipient T cells were the source of high TCRbeta diversity at day 60 in some patients. Several hundred expanded graft clones reportedly supplied alpha-beta T cells about two months after transplant. One year after transplant, T-cell counts and diversity came mostly from newly produced T cells.

This material consisted of PBMCs, mostly from graft donor cells, taken 360 days after TCRalphabeta/CD19-depleted stem cell transplant. V and J are TRBV20-1 and TRBJ2-7, with 7 bases that match TRBD2. This receptor was identified in a male patient aged 10 to 17 who had a stem cell transplant for acute lymphoblastic leukemia, so the T cells may come from the graft donor. In DNA form, the CDR3 reads TGCAGTGGGACTAGTGACTCCTACGAGCAGTACTTC. Translating gives CSGTSDSYEQYF.